Listed here are 14 T cell receptor beta chains from one sample, sequenced in a study of T cells after yellow fever vaccination. TCRdb called the 5' RACE reads again in MiXCR, with one record for every CDR3 protein. The sample has 550,000 or so distinct CDR3 sequences, approximately 21% seen once; the top ten hold 13% to 15%. Specimen: PBMCs, collected 15 days after the yellow fever booster vaccination. The receptors were sampled from a man aged 25-40 years who received the YFV17D yellow fever vaccine.

The DNA of the CDR3 is TGCAGTGCTAGATCCTCAGGGAGGGAACCCTATGGCTACACCTTC. Translating gives CSARSSGREPYGYTF. The gene calls are TRBV20-1 and TRBJ1-2; D is perhaps TRBD1 (5 bases). Germline V CDR1 and CDR2: DFQATT, SNEGSKA (reference sequence). This CDR3 spans 15 amino acids. Trimming removed 2 bases from V and 4 bases from J, with 17 bases in between.

The gene calls are TRBV29-1 and TRBJ1-2; 9 nucleotides line up with TRBD1. Trimming cost V 6 bases and J 8 bases; bases outside gene matches: 7. Germline CDR1 and CDR2: SQVTM and ANQGSEA. The length of the CDR3 is 12 residues. The CDR3 here is CSVATGGWGYTF. CDR3 DNA: TGCAGCGTGGCTACAGGGGGCTGGGGCTACACCTTC.

The genes are TRBV15 and TRBJ2-3, with 7 bases aligning to TRBD1. Germline V gene lookup returns CDR1 LNHNV and CDR2 YYDKDF (reference sequence). The CDR3 totals 14 residues. Unmatched junction bases numbered 4, after V lost 3 bases and J lost 4 bases. In DNA, the CDR3 is TGTGCCACCAGCAGGGACAGGAGCCCAGATACGCAGTATTTT. The encoded protein is CATSRDRSPDTQYF. The full variable domain, completed using reference TRBV15 and TRBJ2-3, is DAMVIQNPRYQVTQFGKPVTLSCSQTLNHNVMYWYQQKSSQAPKLLFHYYDKDFNNEADTPDNFQSRRPNTSFCFLDIRSPGLGDTAMYLCATSRDRSPDTQYFGPGTRLTVL.

This sequence joins TRBV29-1 and TRBJ2-2; D is uncertain. The CDR3 sequence is 14 residues long. The ends were cut back, 4 bases at V and 6 bases at J, with 15 bases in the middle. CDR1 and CDR2 (germline): SQVTM, ANQGSEA. The CDR3 here is CSVVYAGGAGELFF. CDR3 in DNA: TGCAGCGTTGTCTACGCTGGCGGCGCCGGGGAGCTGTTTTTT.

This clonotype was seen only a few times. The chain couples TRBV18 to TRBJ2-6; D may correspond to TRBD1 or TRBD2 (6 bases each). Germline V lookup: CDR1 KGHSH, CDR2 LQKENI. V gave up 3 bases and J gave up 3 bases, with 18 bases separating them. This CDR3 has 18 amino acids. For the CDR3, the DNA is TGTGCCAGCTCACCGTCGGGGGCCGGTTCACTTGGGGCCAACGTCCTGACTTTC. Amino acid sequence: CASSPSGAGSLGANVLTF.

The chain is built from TRBV15 and TRBJ2-7; D unclear. This CDR3 has 15 amino acids. CDR1 is LNHNV and CDR2 is YYDKDF in the germline V gene (reference sequence). V was shortened by 0 bases and J by 3 bases, with 12 bases between the two germline ends. The CDR3 DNA reads as TGTGCCACCAGCAGAGATTTAAGTCCTCGCTACGAGCAGTACTTC. As protein: CATSRDLSPRYEQYF.

V and J are TRBV5-4 and TRBJ2-3; D remains ambiguous. Germline V gene data show CDR1 as SGHNT and CDR2 as YYREEE (reference sequence). This CDR3 spans 16 amino acids. Trimming stripped 0 bases from V and 5 bases from J, with 16 bases between. The DNA of the CDR3 is TGTGCCAGCAGCTTGGAACTGGACGGATTTATAGATACGCAGTATTTT. Encoded protein: CASSLELDGFIDTQYF.

The J gene is TRBJ2-7, the V gene TRBV28; D is uncertain. Germline V gives CDR1 MDHEN, CDR2 SYDVKM. The CDR3 is 11 residues long. Between the trimmed V and J ends, which lost 6 bases and 4 bases, there was a span of 7 bases. CDR3 sequence (DNA): TGTGCCAGCAGCCAGATTTACGAGCAGTACTTC. Its protein product is CASSQIYEQYF.

This chain joins TRBV28 and TRBJ2-7; TRBD1 aligns across 7 bases. The CDR3 consists of 13 residues. The trim removed 7 bases at V and 2 bases at J, leaving 5 bases unmatched. The germline CDR1 and CDR2 sequences are MDHEN and SYDVKM. The CDR3, as DNA: TGTGCCAGCAAACCGACAGGGCCCTACGAGCAGTACTTC. Translating it yields CASKPTGPYEQYF.

This rearrangement joins TRBV9 to TRBJ2-5; D ambiguous. Trimming left V 0 bases short and J 2 bases short, with 11 bases between. The CDR3 runs 15 residues. The germline gives CDR1 SGDLS, CDR2 YYNGEE. CDR3 nucleotides: TGTGCCAGCAGCGTAGCCGAGACTTTACAAGAGACCCAGTACTTC. Translated, it gives CASSVAETLQETQYF.

The chain is built from TRBV20-1 and TRBJ2-1; D uncertain. The CDR3 spans 10 residues. Between the trimmed V and J ends, which lost 3 bases and 9 bases, there was a span of 6 bases. Germline CDR1 reads DFQATT; CDR2 reads SNEGSKA (reference sequence). The CDR3 DNA is TGCAGTGCTAGTTCCGGTGAGCAGTTCTTC. This codes for CSASSGEQFF.

This clonotype was counted between two and nine times. The V and J genes are TRBV3-1 and TRBJ2-2, with 11 positions matching TRBD2. The CDR3 runs to 15 residues. Losses at the gene ends were 2 bases for V and 7 bases for J; bases not matched to a gene: 3. Germline V lookup: CDR1 LGHDT, CDR2 YNNKEL (reference sequence). The CDR3 nucleotides are TGTGCCAGCAGCCAAATACTAGCGGGAGTCGGGGAGCTGTTTTTT. It is translated as CASSQILAGVGELFF.

This chain uses TRBV12-3 or TRBV12-4 with TRBJ2-2, with 7 positions matching TRBD1. The CDR3 runs 15 residues. The junction had 10 bases not matched to a gene; V was cut back by 6 bases and J by 6 bases. The CDR3 loop is CASSHLDREAGELFF. CDR3 nucleotide sequence: TGTGCCAGCAGCCATCTCGACAGGGAAGCCGGGGAGCTGTTTTTT.

This rearrangement joins TRBV29-1 to TRBJ2-1; 8 nucleotides match TRBD2. CDR3 length equals 13 residues. Unmatched junction bases numbered 5, after V lost 4 bases and J lost 6 bases. Germline CDR1 SQVTM, CDR2 ANQGSEA. The CDR3 DNA is TGCAGCGTTGCCGGGAGGGGAACCAATGAGCAGTTCTTC. This translates into CSVAGRGTNEQFF.